The 6 T cell receptor beta chains in this list originate from one sample, sequenced in a study of control samples from healthy donors and cancer patients. Assay used: immunoSEQ multiplex PCR; TCRdb lists only in-frame clones, some missing. This table has roughly 130,000 clones, around nine tenths appearing once. Sequenced input: blood. These TCRs come from a man aged 50 to 60 in good health.

This rearrangement joins TRBV7-3 to TRBJ2-5; TRBD1 matches 8 bases. The ends lost 5 bases at V and 5 bases at J; junction bases unmatched: 7. Germline CDR1 is SGHTA and CDR2 is FQGTGA. The CDR3 totals 14 residues. Written as DNA, the CDR3 is TGTGCCAGCAGCCCCCAGGGGGCTAGGGAGACCCAGTACTTC. The encoded protein is CASSPQGARETQYF.

The chain combines TRBV10-3 with TRBJ2-5, with D tentatively TRBD2 (5 bases). CDR1 and CDR2 from the germline V gene are ENHRY and SYGVKD. Deletions cut 2 bases from V and 2 bases from J, with 9 bases between. CDR3 size: 14 residues. The CDR3 DNA sequence: TGTGCCATCAGTGAGGGACTTCATCAAGAGACCCAGTACTTC. Protein: CAISEGLHQETQYF.

The chain recombines TRBV5-1 with TRBJ1-1; TRBD1 is a possible D gene (5 bases). The CDR3 is made up of 14 amino acids. Trimming removed 0 bases at V and 6 bases at J, with 12 bases between. Germline V gene data show CDR1 as SGHRS and CDR2 as YFSETQ. Here the CDR3 reads CASSLVSRASEAFF. In DNA, the CDR3 is TGCGCCAGCAGCTTGGTAAGCAGGGCATCTGAAGCTTTCTTT.

The chain has TRBV9 and TRBJ2-3; TRBD2 agrees at 9 bases. This CDR3 region has 15 residues. The junction had 4 bases not matched to a gene; V was cut back by 5 bases and J by 0 bases. Germline V lookup: CDR1 SGDLS, CDR2 YYNGEE. The CDR3 sequence: CASSTSGHSTDTQYF. The CDR3 DNA sequence: TGTGCCAGCAGTACTAGCGGGCATAGCACAGATACGCAGTATTTT.

A single count supports this clone. The CDR3 bases are TGTGCCAGCAGCTTAGAGGCTCGAGACCTTTCCTACGAGCAGTACTTC. The encoded protein is CASSLEARDLSYEQYF. The V and J genes are TRBV11-3 and TRBJ2-7; D uncertain. V lost 0 bases to trimming and J lost 1 base, with 13 bases between them. This CDR3 contains 16 residues. From germline, CDR1 is SGHNT and CDR2 YENEEA. The whole variable domain, filled in from reference TRBV11-3 and TRBJ2-7, reads EAGVVQSPRYKIIEKKQPVAFWCNPISGHNTLYWYLQNLGQGPELLIRYENEEAVDDSQLPKDRFSAERLKGVDSTLKIQPAELGDSAVYLCASSLEARDLSYEQYFGPGTRLTVT.

The V and J genes are TRBV28 and TRBJ2-7; D might be TRBD1 (6 bases). The germline V gene encodes CDR1 MDHEN and CDR2 SYDVKM. The CDR3 sequence is 15 residues long. Trimming pared 3 bases from V and 2 bases from J, leaving 14 bases between. The CDR3 protein is CASSFPGANPYEQYF. CDR3 DNA sequence: TGTGCCAGCAGTTTCCCAGGGGCCAATCCCTACGAGCAGTACTTC.